These 20 T cell receptor beta chains came from one sample sequenced in a study of human T cells and chemical hapten exposure. TCRdb independently ran MiXCR on the RACE reads; one entry per CDR3 protein. The sample consists of 350,000 to 400,000 distinct CDR3 sequences, roughly 5.3% of them appearing once. The time point here: pre-sensitization, week 0. The treatment denotes: therapeutic diphenylcyclopropenone sensitization with weekly scalp DPC. Sample: whole blood, taken in connection with sensitization to the hapten diphenylcyclopropenone (DPC). The receptors here all came from a woman in her 50s with alopecia areata. Some clones in this sample may be carry-over from other donors' samples.

This clonotype was observed a handful of times. The rearrangement joins TRBV9 to TRBJ1-1, with 7 nucleotides matching TRBD1. Germline V gene lookup returns CDR1 SGDLS and CDR2 YYNGEE. V dropped 0 bases and J dropped 1; count of bases not matched to a gene: 3. The CDR3 runs to 15 residues. DNA of the CDR3: TGTGCCAGCAGCGTAGGGGGACAGACGAACACTGAAGCTTTCTTT. It codes for CASSVGGQTNTEAFF.

This clonotype was seen many times. This sequence joins TRBV7-6 and TRBJ2-7; 7 bases are a match to TRBD2. J lost 2 bases, V lost 5 bases, and 15 bases had no gene match. CDR3 size: 17 residues. Per germline, CDR1 SGHVS and CDR2 FNYEAQ. CDR3 loop: CASSPTVVAGDPYEQYF. The CDR3 nucleotides are TGTGCCAGCAGCCCTACGGTCGTCGCGGGGGATCCCTACGAGCAGTACTTC. Full variable domain (outside the CDR3, taken from reference TRBV7-6 and TRBJ2-7): GAGVSQSPRYKVTKRGQDVALRCDPISGHVSLYWYRQALGQGPEFLTYFNYEAQQDKSGLPNDRFSAERPEGSISTLTIQRTEQRDSAMYRCASSPTVVAGDPYEQYFGPGTRLTVT.

The V and J genes are TRBV6-1 and TRBJ2-7, with no clear D. Trimming removed 6 bases from V and 9 bases from J, with 15 bases in between. Germline lookup yields CDR1 MNHNS and CDR2 SASEGT. The CDR3 consists of 12 residues. The CDR3 sequence: CASSPTAERQYF. In nucleotides, the CDR3 is TGTGCCAGCAGCCCTACAGCCGAGCGGCAGTACTTC.

This clonotype has at least ten counts. The rearrangement uses TRBV30 and TRBJ1-4; 7 positions agree with TRBD1. The CDR3 covers 15 residues. CDR1 and CDR2 (germline): GTSNPN, SVGIG (reference sequence). V trimming: 4 bases; J trimming: 0 bases; junction bases outside the gene matches: 5. The chain's CDR3 is CAWTPGTATNEKLFF. The CDR3 coding sequence is TGTGCCTGGACCCCTGGGACAGCAACTAATGAAAAACTGTTTTTT.

This clonotype has more than one count but fewer than ten. The rearrangement links TRBV4-1 to TRBJ2-5; the match to TRBD2 covers 10 bases. The CDR3 totals 17 residues. Germline lookup yields CDR1 MGHRA and CDR2 YSYEKL. Trimming removed 1 base from V and 5 bases from J; junction bases left unmatched: 10. CDR3 sequence: CASSQARLAGAGETQYF. In nucleotides, the CDR3 is TGCGCCAGCAGCCAAGCTAGGCTAGCGGGAGCCGGTGAGACCCAGTACTTC.

Only a few counts were recorded for this clonotype. The DNA for the CDR3 is TGTGCCACCCAATTACCCCCCTACGAGCAGTACTTC. This gives the protein CATQLPPYEQYF. This rearrangement joins TRBV6-6 to TRBJ2-7; no reliable D call. V was clipped by 10 bases and J by 2 bases, with 12 bases between them. The CDR3 covers 12 residues. Germline V gives CDR1 MNHNY, CDR2 SVGAGI (reference sequence).

In its sample, this clonotype was seen many times. The CDR3 nucleotides are TGTGCCAGCAGCTTGACGACCGGAGATACGCAGTATTTT. This encodes CASSLTTGDTQYF. This sequence joins TRBV7-9 and TRBJ2-3; no reliable D call. Germline CDR1 and CDR2: SEHNR and FQNEAQ (reference sequence). Trimming took 3 bases from V and 5 from J, leaving 9 bases between them. This CDR3 has 13 residues.

This clonotype was recorded many times. The rearrangement uses TRBV6-5 and TRBJ2-1; D possibly corresponds to TRBD2 (6 bases). The germline V and J ends were trimmed by 2 bases and 2 bases, with 13 bases remaining between them. Germline CDR1 reads MNHEY; CDR2 reads SVGAGI. This CDR3 is 16 amino acids long. This CDR3 is CASSYGAGSPYNEQFF. DNA of the CDR3: TGTGCCAGCAGTTACGGGGCGGGGTCCCCCTACAATGAGCAGTTCTTC.

This chain uses TRBV6-2 or TRBV6-3 with TRBJ1-5, with D unresolved. V shed 0 bases and J shed 2 bases, with 20 bases lying between them. Germline V gene sequence: CDR1 MNHEY, CDR2 SVGEGT. The CDR3 has 19 amino acids. CDR3 region: CASSYSLWRGTPGNQPQHF. The DNA for the CDR3 is TGTGCCAGCAGTTACTCGCTTTGGCGCGGAACGCCGGGCAATCAGCCCCAGCATTTT.

The rearrangement uses TRBV12-3 or TRBV12-4 and TRBJ1-2, with D perhaps matching TRBD1 (5 bases). V was shortened by 4 bases and J by 4 bases, with 10 bases between the two germline ends. The CDR3 runs 13 residues. Here the CDR3 reads CASSSTGPYGYTF. The CDR3 nucleotides read TGTGCCAGCAGTTCTACAGGCCCCTATGGCTACACCTTC.

The chain employs TRBV6-2 or TRBV6-3 and TRBJ1-1; TRBD1 aligns across 7 bases. The CDR3 is made up of 15 amino acids. Unmatched junction bases numbered 12, after V lost 7 bases and J lost 4 bases. Germline loops: CDR1 MNHEY, CDR2 SVGEGT. For the CDR3, the DNA is TGTGCCAGCATAGAAGAGTACAGGGGTAGCACTGAAGCTTTCTTT. It specifies CASIEEYRGSTEAFF.

This clonotype was observed many times. V gene TRBV24-1 combines with J gene TRBJ2-1, with D unresolved. The CDR3 is 13 residues long. V was clipped by 5 bases and J by 4 bases, with 8 bases between them. Germline lookup yields CDR1 KGHDR and CDR2 SFDVKD. In DNA, the CDR3 is TGTGCCACCAGTGTGGGCCAGTACAATGAGCAGTTCTTC. Protein product: CATSVGQYNEQFF.

This clonotype was seen many times. This chain links TRBV7-3 with TRBJ2-2, with TRBD1 identical over 7 bases. Germline loops: CDR1 SGHTA, CDR2 FQGTGA. The CDR3 totals 16 residues. With 5 bases clipped from V and 5 bases from J, the junction kept 11 bases outside the gene matches. For the CDR3, the DNA is TGTGCCAGCAGCCCACGGGACCGACAGGGAACCGGGGAGCTGTTTTTT. Translated: CASSPRDRQGTGELFF. Combining the CDR3 with reference TRBV7-3 and TRBJ2-2 gives the whole variable domain GAGVSQTPSNKVTEKGKYVELRCDPISGHTALYWYRQSLGQGPEFLIYFQGTGAADDSGLPNDRFFAVRPEGSVSTLKIQRTERGDSAVYLCASSPRDRQGTGELFFGEGSRLTVL.

The genes are TRBV5-1 and TRBJ2-1, with TRBD2 identical over 8 bases. CDR3 length: 14 residues. The J segment lost 4 bases and the V segment lost 3 bases, leaving 3 bases of the junction unmatched. Germline V CDR1 and CDR2: SGHRS, YFSETQ. The CDR3 sequence is CASSSGGEYNEQFF. Here the CDR3 DNA reads TGCGCCAGCAGCTCCGGGGGGGAGTACAATGAGCAGTTCTTC.

This clonotype was found many times. V gene TRBV10-3 combines with J gene TRBJ2-2, with D perhaps matching TRBD2 (5 bases). Deletions cut 3 bases from V and 1 base from J, with 12 bases between. This CDR3 is 16 amino acids long. Germline V gene data show CDR1 as ENHRY and CDR2 as SYGVKD. Written as DNA, the CDR3 is TGTGCCATCAGTGATAGAGAACGGGGGAACACCGGGGAGCTGTTTTTT. Its translation is CAISDRERGNTGELFF.

This clonotype showed up many times. J is TRBJ1-2 and V is TRBV3-1; unclear D gene. Germline V gives CDR1 LGHDT, CDR2 YNNKEL (reference sequence). The CDR3 runs to 12 residues. Trimming shortened V by 5 bases and J by 0 bases, and 4 bases separated the two germline ends. The CDR3: CASSSTNYGYTF. The CDR3 DNA is TGTGCCAGCAGCTCAACTAACTATGGCTACACCTTC.

The V and J genes are TRBV12-3 or TRBV12-4 and TRBJ1-1; D not resolved. The ends were cut back, 7 bases at V and 2 bases at J, with 14 bases in the middle. The CDR3 contains 14 residues. In DNA form, the CDR3 reads TGTGCCAGCAAGGAAGGGATCGGAAACACTGAAGCTTTCTTT. It specifies CASKEGIGNTEAFF.

This clonotype was counted between two and nine times. This chain joins TRBV4-3 and TRBJ1-1, with D maybe TRBD1 (5 bases). V lost 3 bases, J lost 4 bases, and 15 bases lay in between. The length of the CDR3 is 15 residues. Germline V lookup: CDR1 LGHNA, CDR2 YSLEER. CDR3 sequence reads: CASSQRDRSATEAFF. CDR3 coding DNA: TGCGCCAGCAGCCAGCGGGACCGCTCTGCCACTGAAGCTTTCTTT.

This clonotype was seen a few times. The chain joins TRBV6-5 to TRBJ1-6; perhaps TRBD1 as D (5 bases). V lost 8 bases and J lost 6, with 17 bases in between. Germline V gene data show CDR1 as MNHEY and CDR2 as SVGAGI. The CDR3 totals 15 residues. CDR3 nucleotides: TGTGCCAGCTCCGGAGCGGGGCTCCCTAATTCACCCCTCCACTTT. Amino acid sequence: CASSGAGLPNSPLHF.

This clonotype was seen a handful of times. The CDR3: CASSPPGWPEAFF. In DNA, the CDR3 is TGTGCCAGCAGCCCCCCAGGGTGGCCTGAAGCTTTCTTT. V is TRBV27 and J is TRBJ1-1; TRBD1 is a possible D gene (5 bases). The CDR3 length is 13 residues. Germline V gives CDR1 MNHEY, CDR2 SMNVEV (reference sequence). Trimming took 6 bases from V and 6 from J, leaving 14 bases between them.